These T cell receptor beta chains were read from a single sample in a study of T cell responses to AZD1222 COVID-19 vaccine. This table comes from immunoSEQ multiplex PCR, and its TCRdb copy is limited to in-frame clones, with some not included. The sample consists of tens of thousands of clones, around 84% of them appearing once. This specimen consisted of peripheral blood, obtained on day 0 of AZD1222 vaccination. The receptors here all came from an adult in good health. Each CDR3 is given with its conserved first and last residue. Fields, in order: V gene, J gene, CDR3 protein.

v_gene: TRBV12-3/TRBV12-4; j_gene: TRBJ2-5; CDR3aa: CASSLGAQETQYF
v_gene: TRBV4-3; j_gene: TRBJ2-2; CDR3aa: CASSPTGGNTGELFF
v_gene: TRBV28; j_gene: TRBJ1-5; CDR3aa: CASKTGTGNFRPQHF
v_gene: TRBV7-2; j_gene: TRBJ1-3; CDR3aa: CASSLVQGSNTIYF
v_gene: TRBV3-1/TRBV3-2; j_gene: TRBJ2-1; CDR3aa: CASRSGKMYNEQFF
v_gene: TRBV5-6; j_gene: TRBJ1-5; CDR3aa: CASSLSGQSNQPQHF
v_gene: TRBV4-1; j_gene: TRBJ1-2; CDR3aa: CASSQDWTEVYGYTF
v_gene: TRBV4-3; j_gene: TRBJ1-1; CDR3aa: CASSRDAEAFF
v_gene: TRBV4-3; j_gene: TRBJ1-2; CDR3aa: CASSQGTGGSGYTF
v_gene: TRBV4-3; j_gene: TRBJ2-1; CDR3aa: CASSQTTGGSGGLSYNEQFF
v_gene: TRBV7-3; j_gene: TRBJ2-7; CDR3aa: CASSLGLGYEQYF
v_gene: TRBV30; j_gene: TRBJ2-5; CDR3aa: CAWTRWTGGQETQYF
v_gene: TRBV30; j_gene: TRBJ1-6; CDR3aa: CAWSQWGQGAGSPLHF
v_gene: TRBV27; j_gene: TRBJ1-5; CDR3aa: CASSLRQGGNQPQHF
v_gene: TRBV10-3; j_gene: TRBJ2-3; CDR3aa: CAISIGLAGGFTQYF
v_gene: TRBV7-3; j_gene: TRBJ2-1; CDR3aa: CASSFKGARNEQFF
v_gene: TRBV19; j_gene: TRBJ1-5; CDR3aa: CASSIRPNQPQHF
v_gene: TRBV19; j_gene: TRBJ2-4; CDR3aa: CASIGVGENIQYF
v_gene: TRBV12-3/TRBV12-4; j_gene: TRBJ1-5; CDR3aa: CASTRDSNQPQHF
v_gene: TRBV2; j_gene: TRBJ1-5; CDR3aa: CASSPTTGSYQPQHF
v_gene: TRBV5-6; j_gene: TRBJ2-1; CDR3aa: CASSWGQGSYNEQFF
v_gene: TRBV5-4; j_gene: TRBJ2-7; CDR3aa: CASSTASLTYEQYF
v_gene: TRBV30; j_gene: TRBJ2-5; CDR3aa: CAWSDKGKSVTQYF
v_gene: TRBV14; j_gene: TRBJ2-7; CDR3aa: CASSPSGQNYEQYF
v_gene: TRBV5-1; j_gene: TRBJ1-1; CDR3aa: CASSNAQPNTEAFF
v_gene: TRBV5-4; j_gene: TRBJ2-5; CDR3aa: CASTPGRGETQYF